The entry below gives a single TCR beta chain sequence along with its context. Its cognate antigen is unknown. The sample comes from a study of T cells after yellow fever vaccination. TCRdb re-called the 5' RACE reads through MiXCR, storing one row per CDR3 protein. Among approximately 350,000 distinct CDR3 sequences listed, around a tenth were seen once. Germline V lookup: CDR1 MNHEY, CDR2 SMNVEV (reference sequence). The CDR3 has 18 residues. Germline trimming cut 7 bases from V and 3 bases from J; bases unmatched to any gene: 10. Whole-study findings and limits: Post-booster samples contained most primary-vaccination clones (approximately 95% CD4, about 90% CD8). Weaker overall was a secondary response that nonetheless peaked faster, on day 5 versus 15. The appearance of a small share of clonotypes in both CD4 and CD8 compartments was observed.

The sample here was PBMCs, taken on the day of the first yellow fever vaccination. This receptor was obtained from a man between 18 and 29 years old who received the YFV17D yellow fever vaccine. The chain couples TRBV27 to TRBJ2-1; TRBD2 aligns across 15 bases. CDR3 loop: CASNPGLAGGTIYNEQFF. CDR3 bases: TGTGCCAGCAATCCGGGACTAGCGGGGGGTACGATCTACAATGAGCAGTTCTTC.